The clone carrying this T cell receptor beta chain was counted a few times. One base away lies a much larger clone, so this may be a sequencing read error. The investigators amplified TCR beta CDR3 regions from RNA transcripts. Using the HTBI primer set, a first-round RT-PCR was run on the TCR CDR3. TCRdb independently ran MiXCR on the multiplex PCR reads; one entry per CDR3 protein. This sample carries hundreds of thousands of distinct CDR3 sequences, 15% to 17% of them seen once, and the ten largest clones take roughly an eighth. It was 8.5 to 10 ml of fresh peripheral blood that supplied the PBMCs. Germline V lookup: CDR1 PRHDT, CDR2 FYEKMQ (reference sequence). CDR3 size: 16 residues. V gave up 4 bases and J gave up 3 bases; unmatched junction bases: 12. The source of the sample is a study of T cells in Graves' hyperthyroidism and ophthalmopathy.

V gene TRBV13 combines with J gene TRBJ2-7; 7 bases line up with TRBD2. Sequenced: blood. The receptor was derived from a woman between 18 and 29 years old with Graves' hyperthyroidism. The CDR3 sequence is CASSSPGTTYDYEQYF. CDR3 DNA: TGTGCCAGCAGCTCTCCAGGGACTACCTACGACTACGAGCAGTACTTC.